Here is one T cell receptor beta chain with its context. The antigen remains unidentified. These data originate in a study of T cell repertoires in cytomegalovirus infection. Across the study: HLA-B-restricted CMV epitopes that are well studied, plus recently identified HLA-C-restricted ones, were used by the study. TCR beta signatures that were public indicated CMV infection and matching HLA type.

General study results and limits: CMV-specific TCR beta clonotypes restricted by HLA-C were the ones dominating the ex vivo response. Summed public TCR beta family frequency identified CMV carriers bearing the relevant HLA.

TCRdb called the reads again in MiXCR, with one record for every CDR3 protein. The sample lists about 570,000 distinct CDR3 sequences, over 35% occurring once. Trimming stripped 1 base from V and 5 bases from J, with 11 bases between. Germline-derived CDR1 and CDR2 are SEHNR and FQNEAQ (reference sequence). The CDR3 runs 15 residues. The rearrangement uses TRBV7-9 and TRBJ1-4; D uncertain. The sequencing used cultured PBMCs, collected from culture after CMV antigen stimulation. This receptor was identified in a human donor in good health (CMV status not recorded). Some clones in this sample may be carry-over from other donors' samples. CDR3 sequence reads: CASSLDRIANEKLFF. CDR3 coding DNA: TGTGCCAGCAGCTTAGACCGCATTGCCAATGAAAAACTGTTTTTT.